The 9 T cell receptor beta chains presented below share a single source sample, sequenced in a study of cytomegalovirus exposure and HLA in healthy donors (dated by TCRdb to the late 2010s). The library relied on the immunoSEQ multiplex PCR assay. For the multiplex PCR, a mixture combining 60 forward primers for TCR Vbeta segments and 13 reverse primers for TCR Jbeta segments was used. Sourced from immuneACCESS, this table was stored by TCRdb with only in-frame sequences that have V and J called. A share of the clones is absent; for the studies checked, an unresolved V gene accounts for under half, and the remainder has no known explanation. The sample table shows around 130,000 clones, and around 78% are seen once. The top ten clones comprise about 1.7% of the sample. Sequences were obtained from PBMCs. The source is a woman aged 40 to 50 in good health and CMV-seronegative.

V usage is TRBV2 and J usage is TRBJ1-6; D ambiguous. The V and J ends lost 0 bases and 0 bases respectively, with 12 bases between them. Germline V gene lookup returns CDR1 SNHLY and CDR2 FYNNEI. This CDR3 contains 18 residues. CDR3 amino acids: CASSEALTGSSYNSPLHF. The CDR3 DNA reads as TGTGCCAGCAGTGAAGCGCTTACGGGAAGCTCCTATAATTCACCCCTCCACTTT.

Only a few counts were recorded for this clone. The chain recombines TRBV9 with TRBJ2-4; the D gene is possibly TRBD2 (7 bases). V dropped 3 bases and J dropped 4 bases, with 17 bases sitting between them. This CDR3 contains 16 residues. Germline-derived CDR1 and CDR2 are SGDLS and YYNGEE. The CDR3 sequence: CASSGLTEGGKNIQYF. The CDR3 DNA sequence: TGTGCCAGCAGCGGACTGACAGAGGGGGGGAAAAACATTCAGTACTTC.

This clone was observed a single time. The chain uses TRBV19 and TRBJ2-2; 9 bases match TRBD1. CDR3 length: 17 amino acids. CDR1 and CDR2 from the germline V gene are LNHDA and SQIVND (reference sequence). Trimming took 6 bases from V and 1 from J; bases not matched to a gene: 9. The CDR3 DNA follows: TGTGCCAGTAGCCCAATTCCGGGACAGGGGAACACCGGGGAGCTGTTTTTT. This sequence encodes CASSPIPGQGNTGELFF.

This chain links TRBV9 with TRBJ2-3; TRBD2 matches at 8 bases. Germline V CDR1 and CDR2: SGDLS, YYNGEE. CDR3 length equals 16 residues. V gave up 0 bases and J gave up 1 base; unmatched junction bases: 4. The CDR3 region has the DNA TGTGCCAGCAGCGTAGGTCTAGCGGGCGGCACAGATACGCAGTATTTT. Protein product: CASSVGLAGGTDTQYF.

The chain employs TRBV18 and TRBJ2-7; 9 bases fit TRBD1. This CDR3 has 16 residues. Germline V lookup: CDR1 KGHSH, CDR2 LQKENI. V shed 6 bases, J shed 6 bases, and the junction held 15 bases outside the gene matches. The CDR3 loop is CASSPGCSGQGCEQYF. In nucleotides, the CDR3 is TGTGCCAGCTCCCCGGGATGTTCAGGACAGGGGTGCGAGCAGTACTTC. The complete variable domain, with remaining parts taken from reference TRBV18 and TRBJ2-7, reads NAGVMQNPRHLVRRRGQEARLRCSPMKGHSHVYWYRQLPEEGLKFMVYLQKENIIDESGMPKERFSAEFPKEGPSILRIQQVVRGDSAAYFCASSPGCSGQGCEQYFGPGTRLTVT.

The CDR3 sequence: CASSFGPRAFF. DNA for the CDR3: TGTGCCAGCAGTTTTGGGCCCAGGGCTTTCTTT. This chain links TRBV6-6 with TRBJ1-1, with D uncertain. This CDR3 is 11 amino acids long. Germline CDR1 is MNHNY and CDR2 is SVGAGI (reference sequence). Trimming stripped 4 bases from V and 11 bases from J, with 11 bases between.

The gene calls are TRBV6-1 and TRBJ2-3; 7 bases match TRBD2. CDR3 length equals 19 residues. CDR1 is MNHNS, CDR2 SASEGT, per germline. After removal of 4 bases from V and 5 bases from J, the junction contained 21 bases not matched to a gene. CDR3 nucleotide sequence: TGTGCCAGCAGTGCAAACCAGGGCTTTAAGCGGGGTGCGAGAGATACGCAGTATTTT. Its protein is CASSANQGFKRGARDTQYF.

This clone was seen only a few times. V usage is TRBV30 and J usage is TRBJ1-5; no definite D call. From germline, CDR1 is GTSNPN and CDR2 SVGIG (reference sequence). V lost 1 base and J lost 6, with 22 bases in between. The CDR3 is 17 amino acids. The CDR3 is CAWSAVVGFKVGQPQHF. In nucleotides, the CDR3 is TGTGCCTGGAGTGCGGTAGTCGGGTTCAAGGTTGGTCAGCCCCAGCATTTT.

The V gene is TRBV2, the J gene TRBJ2-2; 11 nucleotides line up with TRBD2. Looked up from germline, CDR1 is SNHLY and CDR2 is FYNNEI. The CDR3 sequence is 17 residues long. Germline trimming cut 2 bases from V and 1 base from J; bases unmatched to any gene: 3. Here the CDR3 DNA reads TGTGCCAGCAGTGAAATGGGGACTAGCGGGAACACCGGGGAGCTGTTTTTT. Protein: CASSEMGTSGNTGELFF.